This T cell receptor (beta chain) was obtained from a study of radiotherapy plus CTLA-4 blockade in lung cancer. The overall study: Around 19% of enrolled patients responded objectively, and roughly 30% had disease control.

Assay: immunoSEQ multiplex PCR; the TCRdb copy retains only in-frame clones and omits some. The table lists approximately 50,000 clones, about 80% of them singletons. With ipilimumab providing CTLA-4 blockade, focal radiation was administered to patients who had chemo-refractory metastatic non-small-cell lung cancer. Unmatched junction bases numbered 8, after V lost 4 bases and J lost 5 bases. The length of the CDR3 is 14 residues. Germline loops: CDR1 SGHRS, CDR2 YFSETQ. The sequences come from peripheral blood, collected from a patient treated with radiotherapy plus ipilimumab. V gene TRBV5-1 combines with J gene TRBJ2-5; 7 bases are a match to TRBD1. The sequence was collected from a human donor with non-small cell lung cancer whose response to radiotherapy plus ipilimumab could not be evaluated. CDR3 bases: TGCGCCAGCAGCCTCGAAGGGGGCGATGAGACCCAGTACTTC. As protein: CASSLEGGDETQYF.